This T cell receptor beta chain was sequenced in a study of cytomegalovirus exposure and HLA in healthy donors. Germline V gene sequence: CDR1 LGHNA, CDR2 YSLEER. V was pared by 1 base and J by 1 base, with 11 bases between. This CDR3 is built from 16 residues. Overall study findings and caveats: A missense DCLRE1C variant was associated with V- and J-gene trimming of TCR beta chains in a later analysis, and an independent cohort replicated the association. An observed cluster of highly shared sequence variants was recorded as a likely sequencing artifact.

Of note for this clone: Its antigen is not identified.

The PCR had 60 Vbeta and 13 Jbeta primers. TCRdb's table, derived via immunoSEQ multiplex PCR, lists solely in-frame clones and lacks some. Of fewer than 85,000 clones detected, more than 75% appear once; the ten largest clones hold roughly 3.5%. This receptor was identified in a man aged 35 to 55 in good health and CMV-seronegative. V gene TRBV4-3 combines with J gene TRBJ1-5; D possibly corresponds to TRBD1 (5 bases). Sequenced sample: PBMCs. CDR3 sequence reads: CASSQGDGRSNQPQHF. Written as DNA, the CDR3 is TGCGCCAGCAGCCAAGGGGACGGGAGGAGCAATCAGCCCCAGCATTTT.